This T cell receptor beta chain is from a study of blood T cell repertoires in COVID-19. As for the study in general: Researchers got acute and convalescent COVID-19 samples from the United States, Italy and Spain. T cells, B-cell-depleted T cells, or PBMCs provided the cDNA or gDNA that served as material.

In the authors' workflow: Reference gene primer amplification yielded estimated nucleated cell counts. Libraries were prepared by immunoSEQ multiplex PCR; TCRdb keeps only in-frame clonotypes and omits some of them. Clone size and V and J calls were adopted from that table, with D and trimming inferred from the DNA. The table lists about 330,000 clones, roughly 90% of them singletons. Sequenced material: peripheral blood. The sequence derives from a woman aged 45-65 years with active or convalescent COVID-19.

The CDR3 loop is CASSLLLTSGNNEQFF. The CDR3 nucleotides are TGTGCCAGCAGTTTACTCCTGACTAGCGGAAACAATGAGCAGTTCTTC. The chain joins TRBV28 to TRBJ2-1; 9 bases align to TRBD2. CDR1 is MDHEN, CDR2 SYDVKM, per germline. The V and J ends lost 2 bases and 5 bases, in that order; junction bases with no gene match: 7. This CDR3 contains 16 residues. Full variable domain (outside the CDR3, taken from reference TRBV28 and TRBJ2-1): DVKVTQSSRYLVKRTGEKVFLECVQDMDHENMFWYRQDPGLGLRLIYFSYDVKMKEKGDIPEGYSVSREKKERFSLILESASTNQTSMYLCASSLLLTSGNNEQFFGPGTRLTVL.